These 21 T cell receptor beta chains were sequenced from one sample in a study of blood T cells in healthy people across ages (dated by TCRdb to between 2014 and 2017). The method behind the library was 5' RACE. TCRdb shows the sequencer as Illumina HiSeq 2500. The second PCR ran for about 6 to 12 cycles and used a J-beta primer mix along with a sample-barcoded 5' primer. TCRdb reprocessing: public reads trimmed at Q25 with fastp, clones called with MiXCR, in-frame beta chains kept. Rows are combined by CDR3 protein, so each entry shows the most common genes and DNA. Recorded for this sample are 910,000 or so distinct CDR3 sequences; roughly 51% of them occurred a single time. The ten largest clones add up to 20% to 25% of the sample. The sample taken for sequencing was blood. These receptors all stem from a woman aged 55-75 years in good health.

The chain combines TRBV7-9 with TRBJ1-1; a weak D match, TRBD1 (6 bases). The CDR3 sequence is 12 residues long. From germline, CDR1 is SEHNR and CDR2 FQNEAQ (reference sequence). Here the CDR3 reads CASRGMNTEAFF. CDR3 DNA: TGTGCATCCAGGGGCATGAACACTGAAGCTTTCTTT.

The CDR3 region is CSVAGLAGVGDTQYF. The CDR3 nucleotides are TGCAGCGTTGCTGGACTAGCGGGAGTAGGGGATACGCAGTATTTT. V usage is TRBV29-1 and J usage is TRBJ2-3; 13 bases agree with TRBD2. V shed 4 bases, J shed 6 bases, and the junction held 7 bases outside the gene matches. CDR3 length equals 15 residues. Germline V gene data show CDR1 as SQVTM and CDR2 as ANQGSEA.

The rearrangement links TRBV20-1 to TRBJ2-3; TRBD2 aligns across 11 bases. The germline CDR1 and CDR2 sequences are DFQATT and SNEGSKA (reference sequence). This CDR3 spans 15 amino acids. The CDR3 bases are TGCGGTGTCCAGACTAGCGGGGTTTCCACAGATACGCAGTATTTT. Translated: CGVQTSGVSTDTQYF.

This clonotype showed up many times. This rearrangement joins TRBV6-5 to TRBJ1-2, with D maybe TRBD1 (6 bases). Trimming left V 7 bases short and J 3 bases short, with 15 bases between. Germline lookup yields CDR1 MNHEY and CDR2 SVGAGI. This CDR3 contains 14 residues. The CDR3 bases are TGTGCCAGCACGACAGGCCTCGAGGACTATGGCTACACCTTC. As protein: CASTTGLEDYGYTF.

The chain uses TRBV15 and TRBJ1-2; perhaps TRBD1 as D (5 bases). Trimming took off 9 bases at V and 5 bases at J, with 13 bases between the two ends. The CDR3 spans 12 residues. Germline V gene sequence: CDR1 LNHNV, CDR2 YYDKDF (reference sequence). As DNA, the CDR3 is TGTGCCACGGGGACGCCCGGGTATGGCTACACCTTC. Its translation: CATGTPGYGYTF.

The CDR3 nucleotides read TGCAGTGTCGAGACTGCGGGTTTTGGTGAGCAGTACTTC. Translating it yields CSVETAGFGEQYF. The chain employs TRBV20-1 and TRBJ2-5, with D possibly TRBD2 on 5 matching bases. The CDR3 has 13 residues. Per the germline V gene, CDR1 is DFQATT and CDR2 is SNEGSKA (reference sequence). V lost 7 bases and J 11 bases, leaving 23 bases between the germline ends.

The chain employs TRBV28 and TRBJ2-7; 8 bases are a match to TRBD2. Germline trimming cut 3 bases from V and 1 base from J; bases unmatched to any gene: 14. CDR1 is MDHEN and CDR2 is SYDVKM in the germline V gene. The CDR3 totals 18 residues. The CDR3 DNA reads as TGTGCCAGCAGTTTCCTACTAGCGGCTAAGGTGAAGTCCTACGAGCAGTACTTC. This encodes CASSFLLAAKVKSYEQYF.

There are many counts of this clonotype. The rearrangement links TRBV6-2 or TRBV6-3 to TRBJ2-3; D is undetermined. Trimming removed 6 bases at V and 7 bases at J, with 8 bases between. This CDR3 region has 11 residues. CDR1 and CDR2 from the germline V gene are MNHEY and SVGEGT. The CDR3 DNA follows: TGTGCCAGCAGCCTAGGGTATACGCAGTATTTT. Its translation is CASSLGYTQYF.

This clonotype was seen more than once but under ten times. The chain has TRBV5-1 and TRBJ2-7; tentatively, D is TRBD1 or TRBD2 (5 bases each). The ends were cut back, 3 bases at V and 2 bases at J, with 18 bases in the middle. The CDR3 has 16 residues. Germline CDR1 reads SGHRS; CDR2 reads YFSETQ. The CDR3 region has the DNA TGCGCCAGCAGCTCCGGACAAGGGACCGCCCCCTACGAGCAGTACTTC. Amino acids: CASSSGQGTAPYEQYF. Full variable domain (outside the CDR3, taken from reference TRBV5-1 and TRBJ2-7): KAGVTQTPRYLIKTRGQQVTLSCSPISGHRSVSWYQQTPGQGLQFLFEYFSETQRNKGNFPGRFSGRQFSNSRSEMNVSTLELGDSALYLCASSSGQGTAPYEQYFGPGTRLTVT.

The V gene is TRBV7-3, the J gene TRBJ2-3, with D uncertain. V gave up 4 bases and J gave up 1 base, with 18 bases separating them. Germline assignment: CDR1 SGHTA and CDR2 FQGTGA. This CDR3 spans 17 amino acids. The CDR3 bases are TGTGCCAGCAGCTCCTCGTTACTGTCAGGACGCACAGATACGCAGTATTTT. Protein product: CASSSSLLSGRTDTQYF.

Details on this clonotype: One end of the junction varies from germline; a read error may be responsible. The chain has TRBV7-2 and TRBJ2-1, with D perhaps matching TRBD1 or TRBD2 (5 bases each). The length of the CDR3 is 14 residues. Germline CDR1 and CDR2: SGHTA and FQGNSA. CDR3 sequence reads: CASSAQGRYTEQFF. The CDR3 DNA sequence: TGTGCCAGCAGCGCCCAGGGACGATACACTGAGCAGTTCTTC.

In the case of this clonotype: At one of its ends the junction is not consistent with the germline gene, which may arise from a read error. CDR3 residues: CASSPLKGPMGTGAFF. The CDR3 DNA is TGTGCCAGCAGCCCCCTGAAGGGCCCGATGGGCACTGGAGCTTTCTTT. V usage is TRBV11-2 and J usage is TRBJ1-1; D is ambiguous. In germline, CDR1 is SGHAT, CDR2 FQNNGV. This CDR3 is 16 amino acids long.

The chain links TRBV20-1 to TRBJ2-4; tentative D call: TRBD1 (7 bases). Trimming removed 2 bases at V and 15 bases at J, with 26 bases between. CDR1 is DFQATT and CDR2 is SNEGSKA in the germline V gene (reference sequence). The CDR3 runs 15 residues. CDR3 DNA: TGCAGTGCTAGACCCGTAGACAGGGACTCCTACGAGCGGTACTTC. Its translation is CSARPVDRDSYERYF.

J is TRBJ1-5 and V is TRBV14; D is possibly TRBD1 (5 bases). V lost 1 base and J 6 bases, leaving 13 bases between the germline ends. CDR1 is SGHDN and CDR2 is FVKESK in the germline V gene. This CDR3 spans 15 amino acids. This CDR3 is CASSQGRDASQPQHF. The CDR3 nucleotides read TGTGCCAGCAGCCAAGGGAGGGACGCGAGTCAGCCCCAGCATTTT. Combining the CDR3 with reference TRBV14 and TRBJ1-5 gives the whole variable domain EAGVTQFPSHSVIEKGQTVTLRCDPISGHDNLYWYRRVMGKEIKFLLHFVKESKQDESGMPNNRFLAERTGGTYSTLKVQPAELEDSGVYFCASSQGRDASQPQHFGDGTRLSIL.

The CDR3 DNA sequence: TGTGCCAGCCAATGGGGCGGGAGCGGAGATAATGAGCAGTTCTTC. This gives the protein CASQWGGSGDNEQFF. The chain has TRBV6-2 or TRBV6-3 and TRBJ2-1, with 7 nucleotides matching TRBD2. Germline values: CDR1 MNHEY, CDR2 SVGEGT. This CDR3 region has 15 residues. The V gene end was trimmed by 8 bases and the J gene end by 7 bases; junction bases not matched to a gene: 14.

The chain couples TRBV29-1 to TRBJ1-6; D gene ambiguous. The CDR3 extends over 13 amino acids. CDR1 is SQVTM, CDR2 ANQGSEA, per germline. The V and J ends lost 6 bases and 3 bases respectively, with 9 bases between them. CDR3 sequence (DNA): TGCAGCGTCCGGGAAAGCTATAATTCACCCCTCCACTTT. Translation: CSVRESYNSPLHF.

The chain links TRBV20-1 to TRBJ2-5, with D perhaps matching TRBD1 (6 bases). TRBJ2-7 matches the DNA end more closely, so the J call is doubtful. The CDR3 loop spans 15 amino acids. The germline V gene has CDR1 DFQATT and CDR2 SNEGSKA (reference sequence). CDR3 region: CSAEPRTGRQDEQYF. CDR3 coding DNA: TGCAGTGCCGAACCCAGAACAGGGCGGCAGGACGAGCAGTACTTC.

The chain links TRBV5-5 to TRBJ1-4; 7 bases align to TRBD1. Germline V gives CDR1 SGHKS, CDR2 YYEKEE (reference sequence). The junction had 3 bases not matched to a gene; V was cut back by 1 base and J by 0 bases. This CDR3 is 16 amino acids long. In DNA form, the CDR3 reads TGTGCCAGCAGCTTGAGACAGGGCGCAACTAATGAAAAACTGTTTTTT. Translation gives CASSLRQGATNEKLFF.

V is TRBV20-1 and J is TRBJ2-3; D remains ambiguous. V shed 5 bases and J shed 0 bases, with 6 bases lying between them. The CDR3 contains 12 residues. Germline CDR1 DFQATT, CDR2 SNEGSKA (reference sequence). The CDR3 DNA reads TGCAGTGCTGATATAAGCACAGATACGCAGTATTTT. Protein: CSADISTDTQYF.

V usage is TRBV25-1 and J usage is TRBJ2-1, with 12 bases fitting TRBD2. The CDR3 covers 17 residues. From germline, CDR1 is MGHDK and CDR2 SYGVNS. V lost 2 bases and J lost 3; bases outside the gene matches: 5. The CDR3 DNA reads as TGTGCCAGCAGTGAAGCTAGCGGGAGGGTTGTCTACAATGAGCAGTTCTTC. This gives the protein CASSEASGRVVYNEQFF.

The chain recombines TRBV12-3 or TRBV12-4 with TRBJ2-7, with D tentatively TRBD2 (6 bases). Trimming left V 6 bases short and J 3 bases short, with 15 bases between. This CDR3 contains 14 residues. The CDR3 bases are TGTGCCAGCAGACGGGGACTGGGACTCTACGAGCAGTACTTC. This sequence encodes CASRRGLGLYEQYF.